This TCR beta chain was obtained from a study of neoadjuvant nivolumab and ipilimumab in lung cancer. The CDR3 loop spans 14 amino acids. The germline V gene encodes CDR1 SGHKS and CDR2 YYEKEE (reference sequence). V gave up 1 base and J gave up 6 bases; unmatched junction bases: 4. Study outcomes and limitations: Resected tumors had greater TCR richness and clonality than uninvolved lung. From pretherapy to surgery, tumor richness and clonality rose with dual therapy. Higher pretherapy blood TCR richness went with higher resected-tumor richness. TCR clonality did not significantly correlate with pathologic tumor regression.

Assay: immunoSEQ multiplex PCR; the TCRdb copy retains only in-frame clones and omits some. Among about 38,000 clones, about 91% were seen once, and the ten largest hold 3% to 4%. Note on this clone: Its antigen is undetermined.

The chain is built from TRBV5-5 and TRBJ2-3; 8 bases are a match to TRBD1. This clonotype was obtained from an adult with non-small cell lung cancer. The sequencing here drew on peripheral blood, taken before neoadjuvant nivolumab, alone or with ipilimumab. CDR3 loop: CASSLRTGMDTQYF. As DNA, the CDR3 is TGTGCCAGCAGCTTGCGGACAGGGATGGATACGCAGTATTTT.